This TCR beta chain was obtained from a study of shared clonotypes between healthy human individuals. Method: immunoSEQ multiplex PCR; TCRdb's copy keeps in-frame clones and lacks some. The profile shows 150,000 to 200,000 clones, approximately 61% of them singletons. CDR3 length: 13 amino acids. Germline V gives CDR1 SGHAT, CDR2 FQNNGV. V lost 5 bases and J lost 3, with 10 bases in between. The rearrangement links TRBV11-2 to TRBJ1-2, with D perhaps TRBD1 (6 bases). Sequencing was performed on memory CD4+ T cells sorted from blood. The subset here: CD45RA-negative fraction. The clonotype originates from a man aged 30 to 39 in good health. In DNA, the CDR3 is TGTGCCAGCAGCGTAGGGGGTGACTATGGCTACACCTTC. Translated: CASSVGGDYGYTF.